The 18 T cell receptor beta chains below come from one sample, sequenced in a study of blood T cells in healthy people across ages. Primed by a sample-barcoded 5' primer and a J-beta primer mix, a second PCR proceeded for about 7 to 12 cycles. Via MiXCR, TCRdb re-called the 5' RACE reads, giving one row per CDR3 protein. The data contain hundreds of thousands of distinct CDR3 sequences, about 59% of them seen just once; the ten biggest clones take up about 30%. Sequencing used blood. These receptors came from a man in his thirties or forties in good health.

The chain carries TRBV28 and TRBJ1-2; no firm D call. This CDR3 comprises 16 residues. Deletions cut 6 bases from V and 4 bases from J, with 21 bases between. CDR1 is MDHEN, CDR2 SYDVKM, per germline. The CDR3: CASSPQVAQSIYGYTF. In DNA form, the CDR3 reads TGTGCCAGCAGCCCTCAGGTGGCACAAAGTATCTATGGCTACACCTTC.

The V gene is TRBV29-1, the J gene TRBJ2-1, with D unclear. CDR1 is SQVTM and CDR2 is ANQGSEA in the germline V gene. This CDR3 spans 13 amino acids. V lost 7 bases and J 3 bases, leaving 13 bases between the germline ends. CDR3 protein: CSAAQTRYNEQFF. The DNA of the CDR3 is TGCAGCGCTGCCCAGACCCGCTACAATGAGCAGTTCTTC.

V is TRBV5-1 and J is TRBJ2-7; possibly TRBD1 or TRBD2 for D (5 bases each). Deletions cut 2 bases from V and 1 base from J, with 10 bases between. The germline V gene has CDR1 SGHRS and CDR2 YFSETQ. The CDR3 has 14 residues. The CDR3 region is CASSFRDGSYEQYF. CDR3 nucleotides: TGCGCCAGCAGCTTCCGGGACGGATCCTACGAGCAGTACTTC.

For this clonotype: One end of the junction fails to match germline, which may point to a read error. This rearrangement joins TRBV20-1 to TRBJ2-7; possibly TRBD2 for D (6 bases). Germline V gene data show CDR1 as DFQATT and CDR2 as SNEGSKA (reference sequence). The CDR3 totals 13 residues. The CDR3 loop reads CSPRTTRSYEQYF. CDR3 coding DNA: TGCAGTCCTAGGACTACCCGATCCTACGAGCAGTACTTC.

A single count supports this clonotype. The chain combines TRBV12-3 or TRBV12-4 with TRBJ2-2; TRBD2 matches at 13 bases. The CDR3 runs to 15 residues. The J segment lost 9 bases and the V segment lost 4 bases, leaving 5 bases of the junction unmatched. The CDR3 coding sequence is TGTGCCAGCAGTTCACTAGCGGGGGGGACTTGGGAGCTGTTTTTT. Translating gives CASSSLAGGTWELFF.

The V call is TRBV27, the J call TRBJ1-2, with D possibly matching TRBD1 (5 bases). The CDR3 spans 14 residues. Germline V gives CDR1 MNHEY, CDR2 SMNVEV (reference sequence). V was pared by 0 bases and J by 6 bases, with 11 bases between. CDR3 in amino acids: CASSLSPTGDGYTF. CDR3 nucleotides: TGTGCCAGCAGTTTATCCCCCACGGGGGATGGCTACACCTTC.

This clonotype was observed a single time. CDR3: CASTPSGEHTDTQYF. DNA of the CDR3: TGTGCCAGCACCCCGAGCGGGGAGCACACAGATACGCAGTATTTT. V usage is TRBV12-3 or TRBV12-4 and J usage is TRBJ2-3, with 7 bases matching TRBD2. Unmatched junction bases numbered 9, after V lost 7 bases and J lost 2 bases. This CDR3 region has 15 residues.

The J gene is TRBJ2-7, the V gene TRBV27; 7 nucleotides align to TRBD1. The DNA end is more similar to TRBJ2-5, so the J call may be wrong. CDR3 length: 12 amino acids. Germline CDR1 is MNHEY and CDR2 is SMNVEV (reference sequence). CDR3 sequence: CASKGAAETQYF. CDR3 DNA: TGTGCCAGCAAGGGGGCCGCGGAGACCCAGTACTTC.

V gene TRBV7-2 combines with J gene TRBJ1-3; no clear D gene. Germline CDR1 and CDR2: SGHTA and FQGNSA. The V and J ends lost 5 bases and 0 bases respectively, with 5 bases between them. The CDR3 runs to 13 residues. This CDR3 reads CASSGYSGNTIYF. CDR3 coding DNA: TGTGCCAGCAGCGGGTACTCTGGAAACACCATATATTTT.

The CDR3 DNA follows: TGCAGTGCTGGGGACAGGGTTTTTTCCAAAAACATTCAGTACTTC. This encodes CSAGDRVFSKNIQYF. This chain uses TRBV20-1 with TRBJ2-4, with 9 bases identical to TRBD1. V dropped 5 bases and J dropped 2; count of bases not matched to a gene: 7. CDR1 and CDR2 (germline): DFQATT, SNEGSKA (reference sequence). The CDR3 covers 15 residues.

The CDR3 is CASTPTGRLSYEQYF. CDR3 coding DNA: TGTGCCAGCACCCCGACAGGGCGACTCTCCTACGAGCAGTACTTC. The V and J genes are TRBV28 and TRBJ2-4; 7 bases map to TRBD1. The DNA end lines up better with TRBJ2-7; the J call may be wrong. CDR3 size: 15 residues. The germline V gene encodes CDR1 MDHEN and CDR2 SYDVKM.

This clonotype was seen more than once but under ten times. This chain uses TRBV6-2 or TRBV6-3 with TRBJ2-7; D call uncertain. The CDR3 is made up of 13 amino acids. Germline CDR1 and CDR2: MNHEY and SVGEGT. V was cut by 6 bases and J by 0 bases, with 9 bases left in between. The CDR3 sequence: CASRMQDSYEQYF. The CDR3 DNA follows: TGTGCCAGCAGGATGCAGGACTCCTACGAGCAGTACTTC.

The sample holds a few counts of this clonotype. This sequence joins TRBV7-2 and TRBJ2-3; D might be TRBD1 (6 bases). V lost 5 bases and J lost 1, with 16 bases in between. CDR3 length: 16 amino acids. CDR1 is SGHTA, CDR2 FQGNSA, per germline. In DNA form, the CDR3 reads TGTGCCAGCAGCCCTACCGGGAACAGGGGCACAGATACGCAGTATTTT. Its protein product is CASSPTGNRGTDTQYF. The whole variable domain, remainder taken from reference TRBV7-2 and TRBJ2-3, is GAGVSQSPSNKVTEKGKDVELRCDPISGHTALYWYRQSLGQGLEFLIYFQGNSAPDKSGLPSDRFSAERTGGSVSTLTIQRTQQEDSAVYLCASSPTGNRGTDTQYFGPGTRLTVL.

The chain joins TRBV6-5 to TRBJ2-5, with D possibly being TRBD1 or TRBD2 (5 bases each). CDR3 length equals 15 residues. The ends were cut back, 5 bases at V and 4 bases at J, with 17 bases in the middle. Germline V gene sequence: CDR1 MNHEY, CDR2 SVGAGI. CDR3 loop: CASSPPGARIETQYF. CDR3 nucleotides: TGTGCCAGCAGTCCCCCCGGGGCGAGGATAGAGACCCAGTACTTC.

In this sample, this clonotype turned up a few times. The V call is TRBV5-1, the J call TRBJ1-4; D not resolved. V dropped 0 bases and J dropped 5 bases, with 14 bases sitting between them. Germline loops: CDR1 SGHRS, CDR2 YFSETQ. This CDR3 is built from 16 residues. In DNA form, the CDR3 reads TGCGCCAGCAGCTTGGAGGTCTCTCCTCTAAATGAAAAACTGTTTTTT. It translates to CASSLEVSPLNEKLFF. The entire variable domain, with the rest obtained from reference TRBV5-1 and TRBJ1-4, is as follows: KAGVTQTPRYLIKTRGQQVTLSCSPISGHRSVSWYQQTPGQGLQFLFEYFSETQRNKGNFPGRFSGRQFSNSRSEMNVSTLELGDSALYLCASSLEVSPLNEKLFFGSGTQLSVL.

The CDR3 loop reads CSARDWTGTYEQYF. The CDR3 DNA reads TGCAGTGCTAGAGATTGGACAGGAACCTACGAGCAGTACTTC. The V and J genes are TRBV20-1 and TRBJ2-7; 7 nucleotides agree with TRBD1. This CDR3 contains 14 residues. Germline trimming cut 0 bases from V and 2 bases from J; bases unmatched to any gene: 4. The germline V gene encodes CDR1 DFQATT and CDR2 SNEGSKA (reference sequence).

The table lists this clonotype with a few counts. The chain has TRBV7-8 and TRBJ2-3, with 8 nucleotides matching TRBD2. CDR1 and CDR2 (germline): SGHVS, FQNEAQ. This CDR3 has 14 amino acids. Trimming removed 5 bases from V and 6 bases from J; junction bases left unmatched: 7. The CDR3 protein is CASSQLRLADTQYF. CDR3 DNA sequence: TGTGCCAGCAGCCAACTGAGACTAGCGGATACGCAGTATTTT. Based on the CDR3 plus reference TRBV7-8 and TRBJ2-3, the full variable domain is GAGVSQSPRYKVAKRGQDVALRCDPISGHVSLFWYQQALGQGPEFLTYFQNEAQLDKSGLPSDRFFAERPEGSVSTLKIQRTQQEDSAVYLCASSQLRLADTQYFGPGTRLTVL.

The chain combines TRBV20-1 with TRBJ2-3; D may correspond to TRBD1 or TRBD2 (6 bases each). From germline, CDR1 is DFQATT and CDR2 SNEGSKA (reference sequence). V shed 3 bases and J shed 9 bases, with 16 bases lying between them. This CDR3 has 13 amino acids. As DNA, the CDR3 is TGCAGTGCTAGTGGGTGGGGGGCATACACGCAGTATTTT. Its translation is CSASGWGAYTQYF.